Below, 11 T cell receptor beta chains from the same sample are listed, as sequenced in a study of T-cell reconstitution after alpha-beta-depleted transplantation in children (dated by TCRdb to 2016 to 2018). The treatment or condition label of this sample denotes: allogeneic hematopoietic cell transplantation with graft depleted of TCRalphabeta T cells and CD19 B cells. The method was PCR. Sequencing was carried out with an Illumina HiSeq 2500. Molecular barcoding was employed in the preparation of TCR libraries, with unique molecular identifiers being used to normalize TCRbeta repertoire quantification. TCRdb reprocessed the public reads (quality trimming at Q25 with fastp, clone calling with MiXCR) and kept in-frame beta chains. Entries are consolidated by CDR3 protein sequence, retaining the most common genes and DNA. This sample holds around 960,000 distinct CDR3 sequences; about 26% were observed only once. The ten largest clonotypes hold under 30% of the sample.

Sample: PBMCs, mostly from graft donor cells, taken 360 days after TCRalphabeta/CD19-depleted stem cell transplant. All receptors derive from a boy younger than two who had a stem cell transplant for SCID, so the T cells may come from the graft donor.

The chain joins TRBV5-1 to TRBJ1-1; TRBD1 might be the D (5 bases). V lost 6 bases to trimming and J lost 1 base, with 16 bases between them. Germline-derived CDR1 and CDR2 are SGHRS and YFSETQ. The CDR3 has 15 residues. The DNA of the CDR3 is TGCGCCAGCAACCCAAGGGGCCAGAAGAACACTGAAGCTTTCTTT. Its translation is CASNPRGQKNTEAFF.

This clonotype was counted between two and nine times. CDR3 coding DNA: TGCAGTGCTAAGTCCGTGTCGGGGGACGGATATAGCAATCAGCCCCAGCATTTT. Translated: CSAKSVSGDGYSNQPQHF. The chain carries TRBV20-1 and TRBJ1-5; perhaps TRBD1 as D (5 bases). The CDR3 sequence is 18 residues long. Trimming pared 4 bases from V and 0 bases from J, leaving 22 bases between. Germline V lookup: CDR1 DFQATT, CDR2 SNEGSKA (reference sequence).

The V call is TRBV5-6, the J call TRBJ2-5; TRBD1 agrees at 7 bases. Germline V gene sequence: CDR1 SGHDT, CDR2 YYEEEE. The CDR3 sequence is 16 residues long. V trimming: 4 bases; J trimming: 3 bases; junction bases outside the gene matches: 12. The CDR3, as DNA: TGTGCCAGCAGCGCACCAACCCGGGACAGAAAAGAGACCCAGTACTTC. Residues: CASSAPTRDRKETQYF.

This clonotype was observed a handful of times. The rearrangement links TRBV20-1 to TRBJ2-1, with 9 bases that match TRBD2. With 6 bases clipped from V and 15 bases from J, the junction kept 9 bases outside the gene matches. CDR1 is DFQATT and CDR2 is SNEGSKA in the germline V gene (reference sequence). The CDR3 is made up of 11 amino acids. This CDR3 reads CSAPRAGGPFF. The CDR3 DNA is TGCAGTGCCCCGAGAGCGGGGGGACCGTTCTTC.

The sample holds a few counts of this clonotype. The gene calls are TRBV10-3 and TRBJ2-1; 9 bases align to TRBD1. Germline trimming cut 2 bases from V and 8 bases from J; bases unmatched to any gene: 7. Germline loops: CDR1 ENHRY, CDR2 SYGVKD. The CDR3 is 15 amino acids. The CDR3: CAISEPGTGWDEQFF. In DNA form, the CDR3 reads TGTGCCATCAGTGAGCCCGGGACAGGGTGGGATGAGCAGTTCTTC.

The chain uses TRBV2 and TRBJ2-3; D is undetermined. CDR3 length equals 13 residues. Germline CDR1 reads SNHLY; CDR2 reads FYNNEI. V was trimmed by 8 bases and J by 1 base, leaving 10 bases between them. The CDR3 is CASPGPRTDTQYF. The CDR3 DNA reads TGTGCCAGCCCCGGACCGCGCACAGATACGCAGTATTTT.

The rearrangement links TRBV14 to TRBJ1-2, with D hard to call. The V gene lost 1 base and the J gene lost 0 bases, with 12 bases spanning the gap. The CDR3 loop spans 16 amino acids. Germline assignment: CDR1 SGHDN and CDR2 FVKESK. The CDR3 reads CASSQAHGTSNYGYTF. The CDR3 coding sequence is TGTGCCAGCAGCCAAGCTCACGGAACCTCTAACTATGGCTACACCTTC.

This chain links TRBV12-3 or TRBV12-4 with TRBJ2-1; TRBD2 aligns across 9 bases. The CDR3 totals 15 residues. Trimming removed 7 bases from V and 5 bases from J; junction bases left unmatched: 9. CDR3 residues: CASTFIAGVDNEQFF. The CDR3 DNA reads as TGTGCCAGCACGTTTATAGCGGGGGTGGACAATGAGCAGTTCTTC.

This clonotype appeared a few times. Germline and junction disagree at one end, which may indicate a read error. V usage is TRBV7-2 and J usage is TRBJ1-1, with D unresolved. Germline V gene data show CDR1 as SGHTA and CDR2 as FQGNSA. This CDR3 is 13 amino acids long. DNA of the CDR3: TGTGCCAGCAGCCAGGCTGTGAACTCTGAAGCTTTCTTT. Residues: CASSQAVNSEAFF.

The chain joins TRBV20-1 to TRBJ1-5, with D tentatively TRBD1 (6 bases). Germline V gene data show CDR1 as DFQATT and CDR2 as SNEGSKA (reference sequence). V was trimmed by 3 bases and J by 7 bases, leaving 13 bases between them. This CDR3 contains 13 residues. The CDR3 DNA sequence: TGCAGTGCTAGGGAACAGGGAAGACAGCCCCAGCATTTT. Residues: CSAREQGRQPQHF.

V and J are TRBV7-6 and TRBJ2-5; D might be TRBD2 (6 bases). V lost 2 bases and J 5 bases, leaving 15 bases between the germline ends. This CDR3 is 15 amino acids long. The germline CDR1 and CDR2 sequences are SGHVS and FNYEAQ. This CDR3 reads CASSLLRRGNETQYF. CDR3 nucleotide sequence: TGTGCCAGCAGCTTACTACGCCGGGGGAACGAGACCCAGTACTTC. Full variable domain (remainder filled in from reference TRBV7-6 and TRBJ2-5): GAGVSQSPRYKVTKRGQDVALRCDPISGHVSLYWYRQALGQGPEFLTYFNYEAQQDKSGLPNDRFSAERPEGSISTLTIQRTEQRDSAMYRCASSLLRRGNETQYFGPGTRLLVL.